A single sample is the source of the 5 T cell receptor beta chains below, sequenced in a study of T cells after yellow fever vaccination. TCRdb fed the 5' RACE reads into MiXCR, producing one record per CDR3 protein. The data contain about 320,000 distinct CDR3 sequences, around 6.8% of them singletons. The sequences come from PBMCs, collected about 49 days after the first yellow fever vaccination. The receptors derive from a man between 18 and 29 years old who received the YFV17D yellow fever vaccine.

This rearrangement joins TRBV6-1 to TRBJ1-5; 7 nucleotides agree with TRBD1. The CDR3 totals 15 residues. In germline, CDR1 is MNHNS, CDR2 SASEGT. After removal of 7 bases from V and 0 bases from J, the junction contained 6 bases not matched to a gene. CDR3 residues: CASIGTAISNQPQHF. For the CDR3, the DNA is TGTGCCAGCATCGGGACAGCAATTAGCAATCAGCCCCAGCATTTT.

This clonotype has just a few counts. CDR3 loop: CASSSEQASSYNSPLHF. Written as DNA, the CDR3 is TGTGCCAGCAGCTCTGAACAGGCTAGCTCCTATAATTCACCCCTCCACTTT. The chain joins TRBV7-2 to TRBJ1-6, with D perhaps matching TRBD1 (5 bases). The germline V gene has CDR1 SGHTA and CDR2 FQGNSA. V was shortened by 4 bases and J by 0 bases, with 13 bases between the two germline ends. The CDR3 sequence is 17 residues long.

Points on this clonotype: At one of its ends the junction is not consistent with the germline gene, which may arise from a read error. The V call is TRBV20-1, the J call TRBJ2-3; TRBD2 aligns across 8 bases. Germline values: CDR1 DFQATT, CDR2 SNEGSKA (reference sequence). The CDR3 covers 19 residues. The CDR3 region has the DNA TGCTGTGCTAGAGATTGGGGTCGGGGGGGTCCCGGAGGGTCAGATACGCAGTATTTT. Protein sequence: CCARDWGRGGPGGSDTQYF.

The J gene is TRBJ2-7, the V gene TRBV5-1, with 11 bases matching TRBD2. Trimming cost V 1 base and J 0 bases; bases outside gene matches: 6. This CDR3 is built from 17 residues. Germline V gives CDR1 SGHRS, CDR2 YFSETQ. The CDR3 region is CASSLSPSGGSSYEQYF. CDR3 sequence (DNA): TGCGCCAGCAGCTTGTCGCCTAGCGGGGGGAGCTCCTACGAGCAGTACTTC.

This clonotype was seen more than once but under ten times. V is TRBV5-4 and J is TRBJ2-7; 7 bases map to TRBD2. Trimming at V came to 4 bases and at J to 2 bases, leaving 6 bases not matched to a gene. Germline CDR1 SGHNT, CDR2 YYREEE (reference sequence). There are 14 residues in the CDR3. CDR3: CASSGGGSAYEQYV. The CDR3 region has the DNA TGTGCCAGCAGCGGGGGGGGGAGTGCCTACGAGCAGTACGTC.